This T cell receptor (beta chain) was observed in a study of spatial heterogeneity in lung cancer. Overall study: The average count in raw reads for each unique TCR and UMI combination exceeded eight appearances. Study-wide results and caveats: The study found that expanded intratumoral alpha and beta TCR counts tracked tumor mutation counts.

Each TCR cDNA molecule carried a unique molecular identifier. TCRdb ran MiXCR on the 5' RACE reads and lists one entry per CDR3 protein. The data contain around 5,000 distinct CDR3 sequences, roughly 27% of them singletons. Time point meaning: sample taken at primary tumor resection. Unsorted whole RNA of tumor, nontumor lung or frozen PBMC was sequenced. The length of the CDR3 is 15 residues. In germline, CDR1 is MNHEY, CDR2 SMNVEV (reference sequence). The V end was cut by 6 bases, the J end by 6 bases, with 19 bases between. About this clonotype: Its antigen is currently unknown.

The specimen was lung tumor tissue, collected at surgery. The chain employs TRBV27 and TRBJ2-3, with D maybe TRBD1 (6 bases). The source is a female donor with early-stage non-small cell lung cancer. CDR3 coding DNA: TGTGCCAGCAGCCGAGGGGGTCTCTCGGGGGATACGCAGTATTTT. The encoded protein is CASSRGGLSGDTQYF.